Listed below are T cell receptor beta chains from one sample, sequenced in a study of OX40 agonist ivuxolimab in advanced cancers. Profiling relied on immunoSEQ multiplex PCR, and the TCRdb table lists in-frame clones only, not all of them. The sample records roughly 93,000 clones, about 90% being singletons. The sample was CD4+ or CD8+ T cells sorted from blood, taken in a trial of the OX40 agonist ivuxolimab. The source is an adult with an advanced solid tumor such as melanoma, head and neck, liver or kidney cancer. Both conserved end residues are part of each CDR3. Each record gives: CDR3 length, clone size, D gene, J gene, V gene, CDR3 protein, CDR3 DNA. A D gene is named only where the DNA matches it firmly. A clone size is listed for some rows: how often the clone was seen (once, few, many), or a class if it is expanded.

>18|.|TRBD2|TRBJ2-1|TRBV2
CASSSGLAGGYSYNEQFF
TGTGCCAGCAGTTCGGGACTAGCGGGAGGTTACTCCTACAATGAGCAGTTCTTC
>13|.|.|TRBJ2-1|TRBV7-9
CASSLERTGHQFF
TGTGCCAGCAGCTTAGAAAGGACCGGCCACCAGTTCTTC
>15|.|TRBD2|TRBJ2-3|TRBV19
CASSKREEVTDTQYF
TGTGCCAGTAGTAAACGGGAGGAGGTCACAGATACGCAGTATTTT
>15|.|TRBD1|TRBJ2-7|TRBV2
CASRGETGITYEQYF
TGTGCCAGCAGGGGAGAGACAGGGATAACCTACGAGCAGTACTTC
>12|.|.|TRBJ1-5|TRBV27
CASSSGGQPQHF
TGTGCCAGCAGTTCCGGGGGTCAGCCCCAGCATTTT
>14|.|.|TRBJ1-4|TRBV30
CAWSVRDRFAKLFF
TGTGCCTGGAGTGTACGGGACCGCTTTGCAAAACTGTTTTTT
>17|.|TRBD1|TRBJ1-5|TRBV4-1
CASSQGILGQGNQPQHF
TGCGCCAGCAGCCAAGGAATTCTCGGACAGGGAAATCAGCCCCAGCATTTT
>16|.|.|TRBJ2-5|TRBV4-3
CASSQDYQIGGETQYF
TGCGCCAGCAGCCAAGATTACCAGATCGGTGGGGAGACCCAGTACTTC
>15|.|.|TRBJ2-1|TRBV5-1
CASSKEPSVYNEQFF
TGCGCCAGCAGCAAGGAGCCTAGCGTGTACAATGAGCAGTTCTTC
>12|.|.|TRBJ2-1|TRBV7-2
CASSGRTLGQFF
TGTGCCAGCAGCGGGAGGACCCTAGGGCAGTTCTTC
>13|.|.|TRBJ2-2|TRBV5-1
CASSFSRTGELFF
TGCGCCAGCAGCTTTAGCAGGACCGGGGAGCTGTTTTTT
>13|.|.|TRBJ2-1|TRBV10-3
CATKGPSANEQFF
TGTGCCACCAAGGGCCCTAGCGCCAATGAGCAGTTCTTC
>13|.|.|TRBJ1-5|TRBV19
CASRVSGDQPQHF
TGTGCCAGTAGGGTGAGCGGTGATCAGCCCCAGCATTTT
>15|.|.|TRBJ1-3|TRBV2
CASSDLHRAGNTIYF
TGTGCCAGCAGTGACCTTCACAGGGCGGGAAACACCATATATTTT
>16|.|.|TRBJ2-2|TRBV5-1
CASSLGWGRTTGELFF
TGCGCCAGCAGCTTGGGGTGGGGGAGAACCACCGGGGAGCTGTTTTTT
>12|once|.|TRBJ2-3|TRBV7-9
CASSPGLDTQYF
TGTGCCAGCAGCCCAGGTTTAGATACGCAGTATTTT
>14|.|TRBD1|TRBJ2-7|TRBV5-4
CASSPRGTGAEQYF
TGTGCCAGCAGCCCCCGGGGGACAGGGGCCGAGCAGTACTTC
>13|.|.|TRBJ2-7|TRBV5-5
CASSLAVGGEQYF
TGTGCCAGCAGCTTGGCCGTTGGAGGCGAGCAGTACTTC
>16|few|.|TRBJ2-1|TRBV13
CASSFGEPSSYNEQFF
TGTGCCAGCAGCTTTGGGGAACCTAGCTCCTACAATGAGCAGTTCTTC
>14|.|.|TRBJ1-2|TRBV30
CAWSSGVGNYGYTF
TGTGCCTGGAGTTCGGGTGTAGGAAACTATGGCTACACCTTC
>16|once|TRBD2|TRBJ2-1|TRBV7-3
CASSPNPGLAGNEQFF
TGTGCCAGCAGCCCAAACCCGGGACTAGCGGGGAATGAGCAGTTCTTC
>15|few|.|TRBJ2-7|TRBV10-1
CASSPYRDTSYEQYF
TGCGCCAGCAGTCCCTACCGGGACACCTCCTACGAGCAGTACTTC
>13|.|.|TRBJ2-1|TRBV19
CASSILFYNEQFF
TGTGCCAGTAGTATTCTCTTTTACAATGAGCAGTTCTTC
>14|few|.|TRBJ1-2|TRBV11-2
CASSSQRFNYGYTF
TGTGCCAGCAGCTCCCAGAGGTTTAACTATGGCTACACCTTC
>15|.|.|TRBJ1-1|TRBV6-5
CASTHGGGLKTEAFF
TGTGCCAGCACCCACGGGGGGGGGCTTAAGACTGAAGCTTTCTTT
>12|.|.|TRBJ2-1|TRBV7-2
CASSLEAGEQFF
TGTGCCAGCAGCTTAGAAGCTGGTGAGCAGTTCTTC
>16|.|.|TRBJ1-5|TRBV12-2
CASRFKPSDSNQPQHF
TGTGCAAGTCGCTTTAAACCGTCCGATAGCAATCAGCCCCAGCATTTT
>16|.|.|TRBJ1-5|TRBV5-8
CASRDGKTGFNQPQHF
TGTGCCAGCCGCGACGGCAAGACAGGATTCAATCAGCCCCAGCATTTT
>15|.|.|TRBJ2-2|TRBV7-2
CASSLIQGMTGELFF
TGTGCCAGCAGCCTTATACAGGGTATGACCGGGGAGCTGTTTTTT
>16|few|.|TRBJ2-1|TRBV12-1
CASSFGGSGSYNEQFF
TGTGCCAGCAGCTTTGGTGGGTCGGGATCCTACAATGAGCAGTTCTTC
>15|.|TRBD1|TRBJ2-1|TRBV7-9
CASRSPGQAGQEQFF
TGTGCCAGCAGAAGTCCGGGACAGGCAGGGCAAGAGCAGTTCTTC
>14|.|TRBD1|TRBJ2-3|TRBV28
CASRTTGVTDTQYF
TGTGCCAGCAGGACGACAGGGGTAACAGATACGCAGTATTTT
>13|.|.|TRBJ1-6|TRBV6-5
CASSYRGNSPLHF
TGTGCCAGCAGTTATCGGGGGAATTCACCCCTCCACTTT
>12|.|.|TRBJ2-3|TRBV28
CASSSMADTQYF
TGTGCCAGCAGTTCAATGGCGGATACGCAGTATTTT
>17|.|TRBD1|TRBJ1-1|TRBV19
CASSSGTGRFRSTEAFF
TGTGCCAGTAGTAGCGGGACAGGGAGATTTCGGAGCACTGAAGCTTTCTTT
>17|.|TRBD1|TRBJ1-5|TRBV7-2
CASSLALEGAGNQPQHF
TGTGCCAGCAGCTTAGCGCTTGAGGGGGCCGGCAATCAGCCCCAGCATTTT
>15|.|.|TRBJ2-2|TRBV10-1
CASSESGVSVGELFF
TGCGCCAGCAGTGAGTCGGGAGTTTCGGTCGGGGAGCTGTTTTTT
>13|once|.|TRBJ1-1|TRBV7-9
CASSFGPGTEAFF
.
>15|once|.|TRBJ2-7|TRBV11-3
CASSLILGSSYEQYF
TGTGCCAGCAGCTTAATTCTGGGGAGCTCCTACGAGCAGTACTTC
>14|once|.|TRBJ1-4|TRBV18
CASSPGATNEKLFF
TGTGCCAGCTCTCCGGGTGCAACTAATGAAAAACTGTTTTTT
>16|.|.|TRBJ2-1|TRBV7-9
CASSLRIDFVYNEQFF
TGTGCCAGCAGCTTAAGAATAGACTTCGTTTACAATGAGCAGTTCTTC
>14|.|TRBD2|TRBJ2-5|TRBV30
CAWTRGLAGETQYF
TGTGCCTGGACCCGGGGGCTAGCGGGAGAAACCCAGTACTTC
>14|few|.|TRBJ1-2|TRBV19
CASSIDLGTNGYTF
TGTGCCAGTAGTATCGATCTCGGGACAAATGGCTACACCTTC
>15|.|.|TRBJ2-1|TRBV7-9
CASSPYFLRDNEQFF
TGTGCCAGCAGCCCCTACTTCCTCCGGGACAATGAGCAGTTCTTC
>13|.|TRBD2|TRBJ2-3|TRBV29-1
CSVVTGGTDTQYF
TGCAGCGTTGTTACGGGAGGGACAGATACGCAGTATTTT
>13|.|.|TRBJ2-7|TRBV5-1
CASSSTMGALQYF
TGCGCCAGCAGCTCTACTATGGGGGCGTTGCAGTACTTC
>16|.|TRBD1|TRBJ2-5|TRBV15
CATSRLGQGRTETQYF
TGTGCCACCAGCAGACTGGGACAGGGGAGGACAGAGACCCAGTACTTC
>14|few|.|TRBJ1-1|TRBV7-2
CASSLGLLNTEAFF
TGTGCCAGCAGCCTAGGACTACTGAACACTGAAGCTTTCTTT
>13|.|.|TRBJ2-1|TRBV2
CASTQDSSNEQFF
TGTGCCAGCACTCAGGACTCCTCCAATGAGCAGTTCTTC
>16|.|.|TRBJ2-3|TRBV19
CASSSPPGQTSDTQYF
TGTGCCAGTAGTTCCCCCCCGGGGCAAACTTCAGATACGCAGTATTTT
>15|.|.|TRBJ2-7|TRBV7-2
CASSARGPVTYEQYF
TGTGCCAGCAGCGCCAGGGGACCGGTTACCTACGAGCAGTACTTC
>14|.|.|TRBJ2-7|TRBV9
CASSVAWSSYEQYF
TGTGCCAGCAGCGTAGCTTGGAGCTCCTACGAGCAGTACTTC